This T cell receptor (beta chain) was captured by sequencing in a study of shared clonotypes between healthy human individuals. Turning to the study itself: A donor's plate count was three for CD4 naive and three for CD4 memory; CD8 naive had two and CD8 memory one. Study results and limitations: Larger estimated richness was generally seen in naive subsets than in memory subsets. Several donors shared approximately 5% of their naive CD4 clonotypes.

This clone was seen just once. The antigen is unknown. Germline V CDR1 and CDR2: SGHRS, YFSETQ. This CDR3 has 15 amino acids. With 4 bases clipped from V and 1 base from J, the junction kept 4 bases outside the gene matches. Original processing notes: Without quality scores, immunoSEQ junctional reads could not be filtered like full-length reads. Using immunoSEQ multiplex PCR, the repertoire was profiled, and TCRdb retains in-frame clones only, with some absent. The DNA was the basis for D and trimming; V, J and clone size are from that table. The table shows some 680,000 clones, with around 73% occurring only once.

The V call is TRBV5-1, the J call TRBJ2-2; the match to TRBD2 covers 7 bases. Sequencing was performed on memory CD4+ T cells sorted from blood. Specified subset: CD45RA-negative fraction. This TCR was recovered from a woman in her thirties in good health. CDR3 bases: TGCGCCAGCAGCGGGAGCGGGAAGAACACCGGGGAGCTGTTTTTT. Translation: CASSGSGKNTGELFF.